In this sample, the clone carrying this T cell receptor (beta chain) turned up many times. Its cognate antigen is unknown. This sample was included in a study of T-cell reconstitution after alpha-beta-depleted transplantation in children. Study-wide results and caveats: After transplant, at about two months, alpha-beta T cells were reportedly derived from several hundred expanded graft clones.

Unique molecular identifiers were used in preparing the TCRbeta library. TCRdb re-derived calls from the PCR reads in MiXCR, one entry per CDR3 protein. Of about 180,000 distinct CDR3 sequences in the sample, roughly 10% are singletons; the top ten hold over 10%. V was clipped by 7 bases and J by 2 bases, with 5 bases between them. The CDR3 has 11 amino acids. CDR1 is SQVTM and CDR2 is ANQGSEA in the germline V gene. The sample was PBMCs, taken before TCRalphabeta/CD19-depleted stem cell transplant. The J gene is TRBJ2-2, the V gene TRBV29-1; D is unresolved. The origin of this receptor is a boy aged 2-9 years with acute myeloid leukemia, due to receive a stem cell transplant. The DNA of the CDR3 is TGCAGCGCCGAAAACACCGGGGAGCTGTTTTTT. As protein: CSAENTGELFF.